These 18 T cell receptor beta chains were sequenced from one sample in a study of shared clonotypes between healthy human individuals. Naive CD8 cells lacked CD45RO and underwent positive selection for CCR7, leaving out terminally differentiated effector memory CD45RA+ cells. Produced via immunoSEQ multiplex PCR; TCRdb's table is partial and in-frame only. This sample has hundreds of thousands of clones, with more than 95% found just once. What was sequenced was naive CD8+ T cells sorted from blood. The receptors were sampled from a man between 25 and 39 years old in good health.

J is TRBJ2-1 and V is TRBV29-1; TRBD2 matches 7 bases. The J segment lost 2 bases and the V segment lost 1 base, leaving 5 bases of the junction unmatched. Germline values: CDR1 SQVTM, CDR2 ANQGSEA. The CDR3 is 15 amino acids. For the CDR3, the DNA is TGCAGCGTTGAAGGTGCGGGAGTAACCTACAATGAGCAGTTCTTC. Amino acids: CSVEGAGVTYNEQFF.

Comments on this clone: Other DNA sequences of this sample code for an identical CDR3. This sequence joins TRBV7-9 and TRBJ2-7; TRBD1 is a possible D gene (5 bases). The CDR3 runs 12 residues. Trimming removed 4 bases from V and 3 bases from J, with 7 bases in between. Germline assignment: CDR1 SEHNR and CDR2 FQNEAQ (reference sequence). This CDR3 is CASSSRGYEQYF. The CDR3 region has the DNA TGTGCCAGCAGCTCAAGGGGCTACGAGCAGTACTTC.

On this clone itself: The sample carries other DNA sequences with the same CDR3. The V and J genes are TRBV29-1 and TRBJ2-1; D is perhaps TRBD2 (5 bases). Germline assignment: CDR1 SQVTM and CDR2 ANQGSEA. The CDR3 has 13 residues. V shed 4 bases and J shed 3 bases, with 10 bases lying between them. The CDR3 coding sequence is TGCAGCGTTGGTCTAGCAGGCTACAATGAGCAGTTCTTC. Translation: CSVGLAGYNEQFF.

The chain joins TRBV10-3 to TRBJ1-1; TRBD1 is a possible D gene (6 bases). Germline assignment: CDR1 ENHRY and CDR2 SYGVKD. This CDR3 is built from 14 residues. V was trimmed by 0 bases and J by 8 bases, leaving 13 bases between them. Written as DNA, the CDR3 is TGTGCCATCAGTGAGTCGGGGGCAGGCACCGAAGCTTTCTTT. It encodes CAISESGAGTEAFF.

The chain couples TRBV5-1 to TRBJ2-7; weak D call: TRBD1 (6 bases). The V and J ends lost 0 bases and 0 bases respectively, with 10 bases between them. CDR3 size: 15 residues. Germline V lookup: CDR1 SGHRS, CDR2 YFSETQ. Written as DNA, the CDR3 is TGCGCCAGCAGCTTGGTTGGGGGCAGCTCCTACGAGCAGTACTTC. Translation: CASSLVGGSSYEQYF.

The chain has TRBV7-9 and TRBJ1-1; no clear D. Germline CDR1 and CDR2: SEHNR and FQNEAQ (reference sequence). The V end lost 1 base, the J end lost 11 bases, and 14 bases lay between the germline ends. This CDR3 region has 13 residues. The CDR3 DNA reads as TGTGCCAGCAGCTTAGGGACGGCCCGTGGGGCTTTCTTT. It yields the protein CASSLGTARGAFF.

The chain uses TRBV5-1 and TRBJ1-1, with a weak D call TRBD1 (5 bases). This CDR3 is built from 14 residues. Trimming cost V 6 bases and J 1 base, with 13 bases left between them. Per germline, CDR1 SGHRS and CDR2 YFSETQ. In nucleotides, the CDR3 is TGCGCCAGCACCTCAGGCCAGGGGAACACTGAAGCTTTCTTT. Translated: CASTSGQGNTEAFF.

The gene calls are TRBV7-3 and TRBJ2-1; the match to TRBD2 covers 8 bases. V lost 5 bases to trimming and J lost 8 bases; unmatched junction nucleotides: 8. Per germline, CDR1 SGHTA and CDR2 FQGTGA. The CDR3 spans 14 residues. The CDR3 is CASSRAGEDDEQFF. CDR3 bases: TGTGCCAGCAGCCGAGCGGGAGAAGACGATGAGCAGTTCTTC.

This clone was seen once. This chain links TRBV7-6 with TRBJ2-7, with unresolved D. The CDR3 extends over 13 amino acids. V lost 3 bases and J lost 2, with 8 bases in between. Germline-derived CDR1 and CDR2 are SGHVS and FNYEAQ. CDR3 protein: CASSFNTAYEQYF. The CDR3 DNA reads as TGTGCCAGCAGCTTTAACACCGCCTACGAGCAGTACTTC.

The genes are TRBV15 and TRBJ2-7; D ambiguous. This CDR3 is 12 amino acids long. Per germline, CDR1 LNHNV and CDR2 YYDKDF (reference sequence). The ends were cut back, 0 bases at V and 5 bases at J, with 5 bases in the middle. The CDR3: CATSRDRHEQYF. DNA for the CDR3: TGTGCCACCAGCAGAGATAGGCACGAGCAGTACTTC.

The V and J genes are TRBV9 and TRBJ1-1, with 9 bases that match TRBD1. In germline, CDR1 is SGDLS, CDR2 YYNGEE. This CDR3 has 14 residues. Trimming at V came to 3 bases and at J to 4 bases, leaving 4 bases not matched to a gene. The CDR3 DNA reads as TGTGCCAGCAGCGCCATGACAGGGGGCACTGAAGCTTTCTTT. It codes for CASSAMTGGTEAFF. Full variable domain (rest looked up from reference TRBV9 and TRBJ1-1): DSGVTQTPKHLITATGQRVTLRCSPRSGDLSVYWYQQSLDQGLQFLIQYYNGEERAKGNILERFSAQQFPDLHSELNLSSLELGDSALYFCASSAMTGGTEAFFGQGTRLTVV.

The chain links TRBV9 to TRBJ2-2, with D perhaps TRBD1 or TRBD2 (5 bases each). Germline-derived CDR1 and CDR2 are SGDLS and YYNGEE. The V gene lost 2 bases and the J gene lost 6 bases, with 11 bases spanning the gap. The CDR3 contains 14 residues. The CDR3 protein is CASSVIGASGELFF. In DNA form, the CDR3 reads TGTGCCAGCAGCGTTATCGGGGCGTCCGGGGAGCTGTTTTTT.

This clone is a singleton in its sample. Distinct nucleotide sequences in the sample also encode this CDR3. The chain is built from TRBV29-1 and TRBJ2-2; the D is unclear. Germline assignment: CDR1 SQVTM and CDR2 ANQGSEA. The CDR3 loop spans 13 amino acids. Trimming removed 1 base from V and 1 base from J, with 4 bases in between. The CDR3 DNA sequence: TGCAGCGTTGAAGGGGTGAACACCGGGGAGCTGTTTTTT. This gives the protein CSVEGVNTGELFF.

The chain recombines TRBV7-2 with TRBJ2-1; no clear D gene. Deletions cut 4 bases from V and 8 bases from J, with 9 bases between. Germline values: CDR1 SGHTA, CDR2 FQGNSA. There are 12 residues in the CDR3. CDR3 sequence: CASSSSVDEQFF. Written as DNA, the CDR3 is TGTGCCAGCAGCTCCTCTGTGGATGAGCAGTTCTTC.

The V gene is TRBV4-1, the J gene TRBJ2-7, with 10 bases identical to TRBD2. The CDR3 runs 15 residues. CDR1 is MGHRA and CDR2 is YSYEKL in the germline V gene. V was pared by 3 bases and J by 4 bases, with 6 bases of the junction left unmatched. In DNA form, the CDR3 reads TGCGCCAGCAGCCATGCTCTAGCGGGGGAATACGAGCAGTACTTC. Translating it yields CASSHALAGEYEQYF.

This clone was observed once. The chain links TRBV2 to TRBJ2-2; D gene unclear. The CDR3 covers 13 residues. CDR1 SNHLY and CDR2 FYNNEI come from the germline V gene. Trimming stripped 6 bases from V and 3 bases from J, with 8 bases between. The CDR3 region is CASRRPYTGELFF. In DNA, the CDR3 is TGTGCCAGCAGGAGGCCGTACACCGGGGAGCTGTTTTTT.

This chain connects TRBV9 to TRBJ2-2, with 11 bases that match TRBD1. The CDR3 spans 14 residues. With V trimmed by 7 bases and J by 7 bases, 6 bases remained unmatched. CDR1 is SGDLS and CDR2 is YYNGEE in the germline V gene. The CDR3 here is CASSGQGAGGELFF. CDR3 nucleotides: TGTGCCAGCTCTGGACAGGGGGCGGGCGGGGAGCTGTTTTTT.

The rearrangement uses TRBV10-2 and TRBJ2-7, with D possibly TRBD1 on 5 matching bases. Germline CDR1 reads WSHSY; CDR2 reads SAAADI. The CDR3 runs 14 residues. Trimming cost V 2 bases and J 1 base, with 9 bases left between them. The CDR3 here is CASSEIRGSYEQYF. The CDR3 bases are TGCGCCAGCAGTGAGATAAGGGGTTCCTACGAGCAGTACTTC.